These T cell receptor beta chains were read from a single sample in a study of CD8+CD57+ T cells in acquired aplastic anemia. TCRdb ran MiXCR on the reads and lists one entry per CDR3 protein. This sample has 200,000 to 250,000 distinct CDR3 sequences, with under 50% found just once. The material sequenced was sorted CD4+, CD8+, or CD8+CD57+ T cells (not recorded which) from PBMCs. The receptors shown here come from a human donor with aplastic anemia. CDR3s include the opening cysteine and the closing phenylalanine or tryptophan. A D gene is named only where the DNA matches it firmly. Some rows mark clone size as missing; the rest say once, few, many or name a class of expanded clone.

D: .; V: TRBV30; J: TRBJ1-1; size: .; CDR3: CACKVVRIEAFF; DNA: TGTGCCTGCAAGGTAGTACGCATCGAAGCTTTCTTT
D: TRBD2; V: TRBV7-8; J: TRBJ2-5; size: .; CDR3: CASSFGGGVSKTQYF; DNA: TGTGCCAGCAGCTTTGGCGGGGGTGTTTCGAAGACCCAGTACTTC
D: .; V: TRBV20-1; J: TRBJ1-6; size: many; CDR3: CSARDGTRVGSYNSPLHF; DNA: TGCAGTGCTAGAGATGGAACCCGGGTAGGCTCCTATAATTCACCCCTCCACTTT
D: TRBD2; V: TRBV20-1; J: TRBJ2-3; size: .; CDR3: CSHLAGGSGVTDTQYF; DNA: TGCAGTCATCTAGCGGGGGGCTCAGGAGTCACAGATACGCAGTATTTT
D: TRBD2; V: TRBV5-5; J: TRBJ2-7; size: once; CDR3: CASSFGTSINEQYF; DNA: TGTGCCAGCAGCTTCGGGACTAGCATCAACGAGCAGTACTTC
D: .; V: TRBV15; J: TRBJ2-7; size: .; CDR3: CATSRDRVSYEQYF; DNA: TGTGCCACCAGCAGAGATCGGGTCTCCTACGAGCAGTACTTC
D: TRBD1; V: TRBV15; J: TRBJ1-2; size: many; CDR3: CATSRLGQGGGYTF; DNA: TGTGCCACCAGCAGATTAGGACAGGGTGGTGGCTACACCTTC
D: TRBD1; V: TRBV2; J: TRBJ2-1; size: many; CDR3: CASLMAGTGSNEQFF; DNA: TGTGCCAGCCTGATGGCCGGGACAGGGTCCAATGAGCAGTTCTTC
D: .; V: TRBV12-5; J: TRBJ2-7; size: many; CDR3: CASGLGHSYEQYF; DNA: TGTGCTAGTGGTTTGGGACACTCCTACGAGCAGTACTTC
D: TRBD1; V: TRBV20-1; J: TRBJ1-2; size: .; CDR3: CSANEVTGGAGYTF; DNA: TGCAGTGCTAATGAGGTGACAGGGGGCGCTGGCTACACCTTC
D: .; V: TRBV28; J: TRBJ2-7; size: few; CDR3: CASRGAPGSEQYF; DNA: TGTGCCAGCAGGGGGGCCCCTGGGAGCGAGCAGTACTTC
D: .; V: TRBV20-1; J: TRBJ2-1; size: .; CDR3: CSAARGNNEQFF; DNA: TGCAGTGCTGCACGGGGAAACAATGAGCAGTTCTTC
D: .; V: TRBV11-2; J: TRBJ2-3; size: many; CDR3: CASSTPWGPTTDTQYF; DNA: TGTGCCAGCAGCACCCCATGGGGACCGACCACAGATACGCAGTATTTT
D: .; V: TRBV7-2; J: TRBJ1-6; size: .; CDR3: CASSLAFGPPLHF; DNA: TGTGCCAGCAGCTTAGCCTTCGGGCCACCCCTCCACTTT
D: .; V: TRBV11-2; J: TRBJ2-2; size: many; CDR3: CASSLDRYPYTGELFF; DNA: TGTGCCAGCAGCTTAGATCGCTACCCATACACCGGGGAGCTGTTTTTT
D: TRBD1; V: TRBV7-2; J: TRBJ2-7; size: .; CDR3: CACSARDRGQNEQYF; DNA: TGTGCCTGCAGCGCTCGGGACAGGGGACAGAACGAGCAGTACTTC
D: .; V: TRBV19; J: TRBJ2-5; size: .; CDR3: CASSQQGRGETQYF; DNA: TGTGCCAGTAGTCAACAGGGGAGGGGAGAGACCCAGTACTTC
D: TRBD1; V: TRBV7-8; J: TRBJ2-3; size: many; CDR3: CASRGQPVFTDTQYF; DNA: TGTGCCAGCAGGGGACAGCCTGTCTTTACCGATACGCAGTATTTT
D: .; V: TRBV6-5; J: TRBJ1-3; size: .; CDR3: CASSTHKDSPRFAGNTIYF; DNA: TGTGCCAGCAGTACGCATAAGGACAGCCCCCGCTTTGCTGGAAACACCATATATTTT
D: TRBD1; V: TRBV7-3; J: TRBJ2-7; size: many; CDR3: CASSPPGQRVYEQYF; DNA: TGTGCCAGCAGCCCCCCGGGACAGCGAGTCTACGAGCAGTACTTC
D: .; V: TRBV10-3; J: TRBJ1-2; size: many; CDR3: CAISAGNYGYTF; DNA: TGTGCCATCAGTGCTGGGAACTATGGCTACACCTTC
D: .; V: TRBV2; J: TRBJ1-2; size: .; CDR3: CASSARDGTYGYTF; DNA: TGTGCCAGCAGTGCTCGAGACGGGACCTATGGCTACACCTTC
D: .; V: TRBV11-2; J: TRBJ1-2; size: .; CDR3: CASNAVQGGYGYTF; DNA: TGTGCCAGCAACGCCGTCCAGGGAGGGTATGGCTACACCTTC
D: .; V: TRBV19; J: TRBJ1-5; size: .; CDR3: CASALGGGKRSNQPQHF; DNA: TGTGCCAGCGCCTTGGGGGGGGGCAAGCGTAGCAATCAGCCCCAGCATTTT
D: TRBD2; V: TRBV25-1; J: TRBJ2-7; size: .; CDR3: CASSDLGSGTYEQYF; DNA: TGTGCCAGCAGTGATTTGGGTAGCGGGACCTACGAGCAGTACTTC
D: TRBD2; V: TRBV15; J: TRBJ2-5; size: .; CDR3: CATSSRTSGGADETQYF; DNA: TGTGCCACCAGCAGCCGGACTAGCGGGGGGGCGGATGAGACCCAGTACTTC
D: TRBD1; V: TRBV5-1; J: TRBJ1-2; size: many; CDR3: CASRPGTGGPNYGYTF; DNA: TGCGCCAGCAGGCCCGGGACAGGGGGCCCTAACTATGGCTACACCTTC
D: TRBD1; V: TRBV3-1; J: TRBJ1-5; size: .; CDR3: CASSHGDRGYNEHF; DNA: TGTGCCAGCAGCCACGGGGACAGGGGCTACAATGAGCATTTT
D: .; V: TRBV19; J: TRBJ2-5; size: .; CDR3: CASSNGFQETQYF; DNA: TGTGCCAGTAGTAATGGCTTCCAAGAGACCCAGTACTTC
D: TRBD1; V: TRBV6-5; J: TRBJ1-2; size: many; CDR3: CASRTGQARIWYGYTF; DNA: TGTGCCAGCAGAACGGGACAGGCGAGGATCTGGTATGGCTACACCTTC
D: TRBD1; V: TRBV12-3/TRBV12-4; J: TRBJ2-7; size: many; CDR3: CASSLGQGPYQDEQYF; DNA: TGTGCCAGCAGTCTAGGACAGGGGCCTTATCAGGACGAGCAGTACTTC
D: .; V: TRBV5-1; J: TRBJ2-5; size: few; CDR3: CASSPRVGVETQYF; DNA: TGCGCCAGCAGCCCCAGGGTCGGGGTCGAGACCCAGTACTTC
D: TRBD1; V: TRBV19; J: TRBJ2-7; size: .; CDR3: CPGQGGVEQYF; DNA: TGCCCGGGACAGGGGGGCGTCGAGCAGTACTTC
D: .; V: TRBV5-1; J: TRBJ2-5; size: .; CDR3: CATGEDGGPDETQYF; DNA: TGCGCCACCGGGGAGGACGGGGGGCCAGATGAGACCCAGTACTTC
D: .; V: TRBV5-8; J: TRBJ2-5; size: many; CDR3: CASSRPDSVETQYF; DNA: TGTGCCAGCAGTCGCCCCGATTCAGTGGAGACCCAGTACTTC
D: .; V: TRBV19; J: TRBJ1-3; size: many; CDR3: CASSVPSSGNTIYF; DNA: TGTGCCAGTAGTGTTCCGTCCTCTGGAAACACCATATATTTT
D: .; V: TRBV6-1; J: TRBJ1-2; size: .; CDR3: CASSLVGTASYGYTF; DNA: TGTGCCAGCAGTTTAGTCGGGACGGCTTCCTATGGCTACACCTTC
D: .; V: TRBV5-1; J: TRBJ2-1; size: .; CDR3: CASSLVSGSSYNEQFF; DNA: TGCGCCAGCAGCTTAGTGTCTGGCAGTTCCTACAATGAGCAGTTCTTC
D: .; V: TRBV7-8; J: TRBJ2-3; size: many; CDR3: CASSLATWGGLDTQYF; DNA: TGTGCCAGCAGCTTAGCAACATGGGGGGGCCTAGATACGCAGTATTTT
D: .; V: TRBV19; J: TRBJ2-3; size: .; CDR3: CASSADTATDTQYF; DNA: TGTGCCAGTAGTGCGGACACGGCGACAGATACGCAGTATTTT
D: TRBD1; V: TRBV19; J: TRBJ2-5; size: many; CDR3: CASSDGTGQETQYF; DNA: TGTGCCAGTAGTGATGGGACAGGACAAGAGACCCAGTACTTC
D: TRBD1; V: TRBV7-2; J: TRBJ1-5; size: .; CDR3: CASSVDRVINQPQHF; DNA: TGTGCCAGCAGTGTTGACAGGGTTATCAATCAGCCCCAGCATTTT